A selection of T cell receptor beta chains follows, all from one sample in a study of blood T cell repertoires in COVID-19. Sequencing was performed with immunoSEQ multiplex PCR; in TCRdb, only in-frame clones are kept and a portion is missing. The sample has over 200,000 clones; roughly 85% are singletons. The sequencing input was PBMCs or T cells enriched from blood (not recorded which). Every receptor here comes from a man between 35 and 55 years old who had recovered from COVID-19. The CDR3 runs from the conserved cysteine through the conserved F or W. The D gene is left open where the match is weak. The size field is filled for only some rows; it gives once, few, many or a size class.

>-|TRBV18|TRBJ1-1|-
TGTGCCAGCTCACCAACAGGGCAGGAAATGAACACTGAAGCTTTCTTT
CASSPTGQEMNTEAFF
>-|TRBV19|TRBJ1-5|TRBD1
TGTGCCAGTACCATTCGGGGACAGGGTATCTCAAGCAATCAGCCCCAGCATTTT
CASTIRGQGISSNQPQHF
>-|TRBV5-6|TRBJ2-2|-
TGTGCCAGCAGCTTGGGGGGGGCCGGGGAGCTGTTTTTT
CASSLGGAGELFF
>-|TRBV9|TRBJ1-3|-
TGTGCCAGCAGCGTAGGACAGATGTCCTCTGGAAACACCATATATTTT
CASSVGQMSSGNTIYF
>-|TRBV19|TRBJ1-2|TRBD1
TGTGCCAGTAGGACAGGGGCCACCTATGGCTACACCTTC
CASRTGATYGYTF
>once|TRBV5-6|TRBJ2-5|-
TGTGCCAGCAGCTTCCCACAGAGCCAAGAGACCCAGTACTTC
CASSFPQSQETQYF
>many|TRBV21-1|TRBJ2-1|-
TGTGCCAGCAGCCCCAGGGGGCAGTTTGGTGAGCAGTTCTTC
CASSPRGQFGEQFF
>-|TRBV20-1|TRBJ1-1|-
TGCAGTGCTAGTACACAGAGGAACACTGAAGCTTTCTTT
CSASTQRNTEAFF
>-|TRBV19|TRBJ2-1|TRBD2
TGTGCCAGTAAGGATGCTCCGGGACTAGCGGGAGCGACGCAGTTCTTC
CASKDAPGLAGATQFF
>-|TRBV21-1|TRBJ2-5|-
TGTGCCAGCAGCAAAGCCTCCGTTCCGCGGACTAGCGCCGTTCAAGAGACCCAGTACTTC
CASSKASVPRTSAVQETQYF
>-|TRBV9|TRBJ1-3|-
TGTGCCAGCAGCGTAGCAGGGCCTGGAAACACCATATATTTT
CASSVAGPGNTIYF
>-|TRBV6-1|TRBJ1-3|-
TGTGCCAGCAGTGGCGATTCGAGATCGTCGGTGGACACCATATATTTT
CASSGDSRSSVDTIYF
>-|TRBV7-2|TRBJ1-2|TRBD1
TGTGCCAGCAGCCAGGGACAGGGAGACTATGGCTACACCTTC
CASSQGQGDYGYTF
>-|TRBV5-1|TRBJ2-7|TRBD1
TGCGCCAGCAGCTTTGCGATCGACAGGGGCTCCTACGAGCAGTACTTC
CASSFAIDRGSYEQYF
>-|TRBV13|TRBJ2-2|-
TGTGCCAGCAGCTTGGAGCCCGGGGAGCTGTTTTTT
CASSLEPGELFF
>-|TRBV20-1|TRBJ2-7|-
TGCAGTGCTAGTCCCCTACAGGGTGGTCAATACGAGCAGTACTTC
CSASPLQGGQYEQYF
>once|TRBV7-2|TRBJ1-3|TRBD1
TGTGCCAGCAGCATCCAGACAGGGCCTGGAAACACCATATATTTT
CASSIQTGPGNTIYF
>-|TRBV5-1|TRBJ2-3|TRBD2
TGCGCCAGCAGCTTGGTGACTAGCGGGAGTGGCACGGATACGCAGTATTTT
CASSLVTSGSGTDTQYF
>-|TRBV11-3|TRBJ1-1|-
TGTGCCAGCAGCTTAGGATGGGAACAGGTGGTCAACACTGAAGCTTTCTTT
CASSLGWEQVVNTEAFF
>once|TRBV7-2|TRBJ2-2|-
TGTGCCAGCAGCTTAGACGGGAGAGACACCGGGGAGCTGTTTTTT
CASSLDGRDTGELFF
>once|TRBV5-6|TRBJ2-7|-
TGTGCCAGCAGCAGCGTAGGCGGTATCCACGAGCAGTACTTC
CASSSVGGIHEQYF
>-|TRBV7-2|TRBJ2-7|TRBD2
TGTGCCAGCAGCTCCGCTAGCGGGCCGCAGTACTTC
CASSSASGPQYF
>-|TRBV3-1/TRBV3-2|TRBJ2-1|-
TGTGCCAGCAGCCGCCGGGGGACGCTTTCCTACAATGAGCAGTTCTTC
CASSRRGTLSYNEQFF
>-|TRBV6-5|TRBJ2-2|-
TGTGCCAGCAGTTTCCCCCTCGGCGCGGGCCCCGGGGAGCTGTTTTTT
CASSFPLGAGPGELFF
>once|TRBV27|TRBJ1-2|-
TGTGCCAGCAGTTTTAGAGAGAACTATGGCTACACCTTC
CASSFRENYGYTF
>-|TRBV5-1|TRBJ2-3|TRBD2
TGCGCCAGTAAGGGACTAGCGGGAGTAGTATCAGATACGCAGTATTTT
CASKGLAGVVSDTQYF
>-|TRBV19|TRBJ2-7|TRBD1
TGTGCCAGTAGTATAGTCGGATCCGGGACAGACTACGAGCAGTACTTC
CASSIVGSGTDYEQYF
>once|TRBV30|TRBJ2-1|TRBD2
TGTGCCTGGAGCGTATCTCTAGCGGGAGTTCCCCATGAGCAGTTCTTC
CAWSVSLAGVPHEQFF
>-|TRBV11-3|TRBJ1-1|-
TGTGCCAGCAGCTTAGATGCGGTGAACACTGAAGCTTTCTTT
CASSLDAVNTEAFF
>-|TRBV11-2|TRBJ1-1|-
TGTGCCAGCAGCTCGTACACTGAAGCTTTCTTT
CASSSYTEAFF
>-|TRBV13|TRBJ2-7|TRBD2
TGTGCCAGCAGCTTAGGACTAGCGGGAGTGACCTACGAGCAGTACTTC
CASSLGLAGVTYEQYF
>-|TRBV4-1|TRBJ2-7|-
TGCGCCAGCAGCCAGACCGGACATTCCTACGAGCAGTACTTC
CASSQTGHSYEQYF
>-|TRBV14|TRBJ1-2|-
TGTGCCAGCAGCCAGATGCTAACGGGTGGCTACACCTTC
CASSQMLTGGYTF
>-|TRBV7-9|TRBJ2-1|TRBD2
TGTGCCAGCAGCTCCGGGACTAGCAGGCCGGAGCAGTTCTTC
CASSSGTSRPEQFF
>-|TRBV27|TRBJ1-2|TRBD1
TGTGCCAGCAGACCCAGGGGGCGAGATGGCTACACCTTC
CASRPRGRDGYTF
>-|TRBV2|TRBJ1-3|-
TGTGCCAGCAGCGTTTTACAGGCCTCTGGAAACACCATATATTTT
CASSVLQASGNTIYF
>-|TRBV10-3|TRBJ2-2|TRBD2
TGTGCCATCAGTGAGTTGTGGACTAGCGGGAGGTGGACCGGGGAGCTGTTTTTT
CAISELWTSGRWTGELFF
>few|TRBV7-8|TRBJ1-5|-
TGTGCCAGCAGCTTCCCGGGGGAGGGGCCCCAGCATTTT
CASSFPGEGPQHF
>-|TRBV5-5|TRBJ2-2|-
TGTGCCAGCAGCTTGTCTATCTCTAAAACCGGGGAGCTGTTTTTT
CASSLSISKTGELFF
>-|TRBV6-5|TRBJ1-5|-
TGTGCCAGCAAGCAGGGAATGGTTGGCAATCAGCCCCAGCATTTT
CASKQGMVGNQPQHF
>once|TRBV28|TRBJ1-5|TRBD1
TGTGCCAGCAGTCCGGGACAGTATAATCAGCCCCAGCATTTT
CASSPGQYNQPQHF
>once|TRBV5-6|TRBJ2-1|-
TGTGCCAGCAGCTTGGTGGGTCGGGAGGAGCAGTTCTTC
CASSLVGREEQFF